A selection of T cell receptor beta chains follows, all from one sample in a study of T cell changes during pregnancy in multiple sclerosis. Sequenced by immunoSEQ multiplex PCR; TCRdb stores in-frame clones only, minus some. Of 35,000 to 45,000 clones listed, roughly 90% are singletons. Sample: CD8+ T cells from peripheral blood mononuclear cells, taken before pregnancy. The receptors come from a female donor with multiple sclerosis, enrolled in a pregnancy study. Each CDR3 is given with its conserved first and last residue. D genes are given only for firm matches. A clone size is listed for some rows: how often the clone was seen (once, few, many), or a class if it is expanded.

v_gene: TRBV18
abundance: .
d_gene: TRBD2
j_gene: TRBJ2-1
CDR3aa: CASSPRLADYNEQFF
CDR3nt: TGTGCCAGCTCACCACGCCTAGCGGACTACAATGAGCAGTTCTTC

v_gene: TRBV6-1
abundance: .
d_gene: .
j_gene: TRBJ2-5
CDR3aa: CASSSPSKLWEQYF
CDR3nt: TGTGCCAGCAGTTCCCCGTCAAAGCTTTGGGAGCAGTACTTC

v_gene: TRBV6-6
abundance: .
d_gene: .
j_gene: TRBJ2-7
CDR3aa: CASSYSNYEQYF
CDR3nt: TGTGCCAGCAGTTACTCTAACTACGAGCAGTACTTC

v_gene: TRBV6-1
abundance: .
d_gene: TRBD1
j_gene: TRBJ2-1
CDR3aa: CASSGKLKTGENEQFF
CDR3nt: TGTGCCAGCAGTGGAAAGCTCAAGACAGGGGAGAATGAGCAGTTCTTC

v_gene: TRBV21-1
abundance: .
d_gene: .
j_gene: TRBJ2-1
CDR3aa: CASSKELAGVDVGQFF
CDR3nt: TGTGCCAGCAGCAAAGAATTAGCGGGAGTGGATGTAGGGCAGTTCTTC

v_gene: TRBV6-5
abundance: .
d_gene: TRBD2
j_gene: TRBJ2-1
CDR3aa: CASKPRTSSYNEQFF
CDR3nt: TGTGCCAGCAAACCCAGGACTAGCTCCTACAATGAGCAGTTCTTC

v_gene: TRBV7-9
abundance: once
d_gene: .
j_gene: TRBJ1-2
CDR3aa: CASSFSGEGYTF
CDR3nt: TGTGCCAGCAGCTTTTCAGGGGAAGGCTACACCTTC

v_gene: TRBV7-9
abundance: .
d_gene: .
j_gene: TRBJ2-3
CDR3aa: CASSFRDSDTQYF
CDR3nt: TGTGCCAGCAGCTTCCGGGACTCAGATACGCAGTATTTT

v_gene: TRBV2
abundance: .
d_gene: TRBD1
j_gene: TRBJ1-2
CDR3aa: CASVGTALYYGYTF
CDR3nt: TGTGCCAGCGTTGGGACAGCATTGTACTATGGCTACACCTTC

v_gene: TRBV7-6
abundance: .
d_gene: .
j_gene: TRBJ2-1
CDR3aa: CASSSPDEGVGNEQFF
CDR3nt: TGTGCCAGCAGCTCGCCGGATGAGGGAGTGGGGAATGAGCAGTTCTTC

v_gene: TRBV2
abundance: .
d_gene: TRBD1
j_gene: TRBJ2-6
CDR3aa: CASSLDRGSGANVLTF
CDR3nt: TGTGCCAGCAGCCTCGACAGGGGGTCTGGGGCCAACGTCCTGACTTTC

v_gene: TRBV2
abundance: .
d_gene: .
j_gene: TRBJ1-2
CDR3aa: CASSESRQHLVYGYTF
CDR3nt: TGTGCCAGCAGTGAATCTAGGCAGCACTTAGTCTATGGCTACACCTTC

v_gene: TRBV4-3
abundance: .
d_gene: .
j_gene: TRBJ2-3
CDR3aa: CASSQERGTDTQYF
CDR3nt: TGCGCCAGCAGCCAAGAAAGAGGGACAGATACGCAGTATTTT

v_gene: TRBV2
abundance: .
d_gene: TRBD1
j_gene: TRBJ1-2
CDR3aa: CASRPGQGNYGYTF
CDR3nt: TGTGCCAGCAGGCCGGGACAGGGAAACTATGGCTACACCTTC

v_gene: TRBV9
abundance: .
d_gene: TRBD2
j_gene: TRBJ2-2
CDR3aa: CASATGGVSTGELFF
CDR3nt: TGTGCCAGCGCCACGGGGGGGGTATCTACCGGGGAGCTGTTTTTT

v_gene: TRBV5-5
abundance: .
d_gene: TRBD2
j_gene: TRBJ2-5
CDR3aa: CASTKMTSGRGWAEETQYF
CDR3nt: TGTGCCAGCACCAAAATGACTAGCGGGAGGGGGTGGGCGGAGGAGACCCAGTACTTC

v_gene: TRBV6-1
abundance: .
d_gene: .
j_gene: TRBJ1-2
CDR3aa: CASSEDRGAGEGYTF
CDR3nt: TGTGCCAGCAGTGAAGACCGGGGGGCAGGAGAAGGCTACACCTTC

v_gene: TRBV25-1
abundance: .
d_gene: TRBD1
j_gene: TRBJ2-2
CDR3aa: CASSDRGRDTGELFF
CDR3nt: TGTGCCAGCAGTGACAGGGGGCGGGACACCGGGGAGCTGTTTTTT

v_gene: TRBV4-3
abundance: .
d_gene: .
j_gene: TRBJ2-7
CDR3aa: CASSHRPGVHEQYF
CDR3nt: TGCGCCAGCAGCCATCGTCCCGGGGTTCACGAGCAGTACTTC

v_gene: TRBV19
abundance: .
d_gene: .
j_gene: TRBJ1-1
CDR3aa: CASSIGQLNTEAFF
CDR3nt: TGTGCCAGTAGTATTGGACAGTTGAACACTGAAGCTTTCTTT

v_gene: TRBV5-1
abundance: .
d_gene: TRBD1
j_gene: TRBJ1-4
CDR3aa: CASSFRGLGANEKLFF
CDR3nt: TGCGCCAGCAGCTTCAGGGGGCTAGGAGCTAATGAAAAACTGTTTTTT

v_gene: TRBV5-1
abundance: .
d_gene: TRBD2
j_gene: TRBJ2-3
CDR3aa: CASSLDTVAGGGADTQYF
CDR3nt: TGCGCCAGCAGCTTGGACACGGTAGCGGGAGGGGGGGCAGATACGCAGTATTTT

v_gene: TRBV28
abundance: .
d_gene: TRBD2
j_gene: TRBJ2-7
CDR3aa: CASAGGPSYEQYF
CDR3nt: TGTGCCTCGGCGGGGGGCCCCTCCTACGAGCAGTACTTC

v_gene: TRBV5-1
abundance: .
d_gene: TRBD2
j_gene: TRBJ2-3
CDR3aa: CASRGGLAGYTDTQYF
CDR3nt: TGCGCCAGCAGGGGGGGACTAGCGGGCTACACAGATACGCAGTATTTT

v_gene: TRBV9
abundance: .
d_gene: .
j_gene: TRBJ2-1
CDR3aa: CASSGLGGDDEQFF
CDR3nt: TGTGCCAGCAGCGGCCTCGGGGGAGATGATGAGCAGTTCTTC

v_gene: TRBV7-9
abundance: .
d_gene: TRBD1
j_gene: TRBJ2-2
CDR3aa: CASSQGQGGNTGELFF
CDR3nt: TGTGCCAGCAGCCAAGGACAGGGAGGGAACACCGGGGAGCTGTTTTTT

v_gene: TRBV4-3
abundance: .
d_gene: TRBD2
j_gene: TRBJ2-7
CDR3aa: CASSQDSGRYDEQYF
CDR3nt: TGCGCCAGCAGCCAAGACAGCGGGAGATACGACGAGCAGTACTTC

v_gene: TRBV15
abundance: once
d_gene: .
j_gene: TRBJ2-1
CDR3aa: CATSPGSYNEQFF
CDR3nt: TGTGCCACCAGCCCGGGCTCCTACAATGAGCAGTTCTTC

v_gene: TRBV7-9
abundance: .
d_gene: .
j_gene: TRBJ2-2
CDR3aa: CASSWTANTGELFF
CDR3nt: TGTGCCAGCAGTTGGACAGCTAACACCGGGGAGCTGTTTTTT

v_gene: TRBV5-6
abundance: .
d_gene: TRBD2
j_gene: TRBJ2-2
CDR3aa: CASSLGVPSGVTGELFF
CDR3nt: TGTGCCAGCAGCTTGGGGGTGCCTAGCGGGGTAACCGGGGAGCTGTTTTTT

v_gene: TRBV13
abundance: .
d_gene: TRBD2
j_gene: TRBJ2-3
CDR3aa: CASSSGLAGGPADTQYF
CDR3nt: TGTGCCAGCAGCTCCGGACTAGCGGGAGGGCCTGCTGATACGCAGTATTTT

v_gene: TRBV27
abundance: .
d_gene: TRBD2
j_gene: TRBJ2-2
CDR3aa: CASSFGYLGGPGTGELFF
CDR3nt: TGTGCCAGCAGTTTCGGATACCTGGGAGGGCCTGGCACCGGGGAGCTGTTTTTT

v_gene: TRBV9
abundance: .
d_gene: .
j_gene: TRBJ2-3
CDR3aa: CASSPHSLTGTQYF
CDR3nt: TGTGCCAGCAGCCCCCATAGCTTGACGGGTACGCAGTATTTT

v_gene: TRBV6-1
abundance: .
d_gene: TRBD1
j_gene: TRBJ1-5
CDR3aa: CASSVRDSDLGQPQHF
CDR3nt: TGTGCCAGCAGTGTTAGGGACAGCGATTTGGGTCAGCCCCAGCATTTT

v_gene: TRBV15
abundance: .
d_gene: TRBD2
j_gene: TRBJ2-1
CDR3aa: CATNAGGYNEQFF
CDR3nt: TGTGCCACCAATGCGGGAGGCTACAATGAGCAGTTCTTC

v_gene: TRBV7-9
abundance: .
d_gene: .
j_gene: TRBJ2-1
CDR3aa: CASRGSGFYNEQFF
CDR3nt: TGTGCCAGCAGAGGGAGCGGATTCTACAATGAGCAGTTCTTC

v_gene: TRBV28
abundance: .
d_gene: .
j_gene: TRBJ2-3
CDR3aa: CASSPGHTRTDTQYF
CDR3nt: TGTGCCAGCAGTCCAGGACATACCCGCACAGATACGCAGTATTTT

v_gene: TRBV15
abundance: .
d_gene: TRBD1
j_gene: TRBJ1-1
CDR3aa: CATSRDRLTGKNTEAFF
CDR3nt: TGTGCCACCAGCAGAGATCGATTGACAGGGAAGAACACTGAAGCTTTCTTT